This is a list of T cell receptor beta chains from one sample in a study of blood T cell repertoires in COVID-19. Data came from immunoSEQ multiplex PCR; TCRdb stores just in-frame clones and leaves some out. The sample records some 200,000 clones, 80% to 85% being singletons. Sequencing was performed on peripheral blood. The receptors were sampled from a woman aged 55-75 years who had recovered from COVID-19. Both conserved end residues are part of each CDR3. The order of the fields is CDR3 DNA, CDR3 protein, V gene, D gene, J gene, clone size. The D gene is left open where the match is weak. Not every row has a clone size; where given, it reads once, few, many or a size class.

TGTGCCAGCAGTTACGGGCCCTATGGCTACACCTTC	CASSYGPYGYTF	TRBV6-2/TRBV6-3	NA	TRBJ1-2	NA
TGTGCCAGCAGTTTATCGGGACAGGGGTATGGCTACACCTTC	CASSLSGQGYGYTF	TRBV27	TRBD1	TRBJ1-2	few
TGCGCCAGCAGTGGCGGGGGGATCGTTAATGAGCAGTTCTTC	CASSGGGIVNEQFF	TRBV10-1	TRBD2	TRBJ2-1	NA
TGTGCCAGCAGCTCAAGACTAGCGGCGTACAATGAGCAGTTCTTC	CASSSRLAAYNEQFF	TRBV7-3	TRBD2	TRBJ2-1	once
TGTGCCAGCAGCCAACCTGGCAGGGACTATGGCTACACCTTC	CASSQPGRDYGYTF	TRBV4-2	NA	TRBJ1-2	NA
TGTGCCAGCAGCTTAATGGACAGAACTAATGAAAAACTGTTTTTT	CASSLMDRTNEKLFF	TRBV13	NA	TRBJ1-4	NA
TGTGCCAGCAGCCTGCACCTAGGACAGTTGGGGATAAACTATGGCTACACCTTC	CASSLHLGQLGINYGYTF	TRBV5-8	NA	TRBJ1-2	once
TGTGCCAGCAGCCAACCCCCAGGGCATGGCTACACCTTC	CASSQPPGHGYTF	TRBV3-1/TRBV3-2	NA	TRBJ1-2	NA
TGTGCCAGCAGTGAAGCGCTTCCAGGCAATCAGCCCCAGCATTTT	CASSEALPGNQPQHF	TRBV2	NA	TRBJ1-5	NA
TGTGCCAGCAGTTTATTAGCCGGGTCTCAGCCCCAGCATTTT	CASSLLAGSQPQHF	TRBV6-2/TRBV6-3	NA	TRBJ1-5	NA
TGTGCCAGCAGCTCTCAGGGTAGGGAAAGCGAAAAACTGTTTTTT	CASSSQGRESEKLFF	TRBV4-2	NA	TRBJ1-4	few
TGTGCCAGCAGTTCCTCCGGGGAGCTGTTTTTT	CASSSSGELFF	TRBV12-3/TRBV12-4	NA	TRBJ2-2	NA
TGTGCCAGCAGCCTGTCCGGGCGGACTAACGGGGAGACCCAGTACTTC	CASSLSGRTNGETQYF	TRBV9	NA	TRBJ2-5	NA
TGTGCCAGCAACCCAGGGGTGCGTCGTGAATCTGGGGCCAACGTCCTGACTTTC	CASNPGVRRESGANVLTF	TRBV4-2	NA	TRBJ2-6	NA
TGTGCCAGCAGTTTAGGATTCGAGGACAGCTCCTTC	CASSLGFEDSSF	TRBV12-3/TRBV12-4	NA	TRBJ1-2	NA
TGTGCCAGCAGTCTCCGGGACAGAACCAACGAGCAGTACTTC	CASSLRDRTNEQYF	TRBV6-5	TRBD1	TRBJ2-7	NA
TGTGCCAGCAGTCTCCAGGGGGCGAACACTGAAGCTTTCTTT	CASSLQGANTEAFF	TRBV2	TRBD1	TRBJ1-1	many
TGTGCCAGCAGCCAAGCACAGGGCCACCAAGAGACCCAGTACTTC	CASSQAQGHQETQYF	TRBV5-4	NA	TRBJ2-5	NA
TGTGCCAGCAGCTTGGTAGACAGGTTGAACACTGAAGCTTTCTTT	CASSLVDRLNTEAFF	TRBV5-6	NA	TRBJ1-1	NA
TGTGCCAGCAGCAGCTACCCGGAGGGAGCCTACGAGCAGTACTTC	CASSSYPEGAYEQYF	TRBV4-2	NA	TRBJ2-7	NA
TGCGCCAGCAGCCACGGGGGACCCCTGCAAGGAGAGCAGTACTTC	CASSHGGPLQGEQYF	TRBV4-1	NA	TRBJ2-7	NA
TGTGCCACCAGCACCCAAGAGGACAGGGGTACCTATAATTCACCCCTCCACTTT	CATSTQEDRGTYNSPLHF	TRBV15	TRBD1	TRBJ1-6	NA
TGCGCCAGCAGCTTGGCCGGGGAGTCCGGGGAGCTGTTTTTT	CASSLAGESGELFF	TRBV5-1	NA	TRBJ2-2	few
TGTGCCATCATGGCCCGGGGAATAGATACGCAGTATTTT	CAIMARGIDTQYF	TRBV10-3	NA	TRBJ2-3	NA
TGTGCCAGCAGCCAGGGACTAGCGGGGAGGGAGACCCAGTACTTC	CASSQGLAGRETQYF	TRBV11-2	TRBD2	TRBJ2-5	few
TGCGCCAGCAGCCAGGCGGGCACTGAAGCTTTCTTT	CASSQAGTEAFF	TRBV5-1	NA	TRBJ1-1	once
TGTGCCAGTAGTATAGTCGGGGGGCAACGTTCCTACGAGCAGTACTTC	CASSIVGGQRSYEQYF	TRBV19	NA	TRBJ2-7	few
TGTGCCAGCAGTCATGGACTAGCGGGGGACAATGAGCAGTTCTTC	CASSHGLAGDNEQFF	TRBV3-1/TRBV3-2	TRBD2	TRBJ2-1	NA
TGCGCCAGCAGCCCTTCGGGACAGGTTTACAATGAGCAGTTCTTC	CASSPSGQVYNEQFF	TRBV5-1	TRBD1	TRBJ2-1	once
TGTGCCAGCAGTTCCTCGGACAGGGTGAGGTACTATGGCTACACCTTC	CASSSSDRVRYYGYTF	TRBV27	TRBD1	TRBJ1-2	NA
TGTGCCAGCAGCTTATCCCAGGGCACGGCCTACGAGCAGTACTTC	CASSLSQGTAYEQYF	TRBV7-6	NA	TRBJ2-7	NA
TGTGCCAGCAGCTTAGGAGGACTACAAGAGACCCAGTACTTC	CASSLGGLQETQYF	TRBV7-3	NA	TRBJ2-5	NA
TGTGCCAGCAGCCAGAAGGGGTGGGAGACCCAGTACTTC	CASSQKGWETQYF	TRBV3-1/TRBV3-2	NA	TRBJ2-5	NA
TGTGCCAGTACCACCGACAGGGTACGTGGCTACACCTTC	CASTTDRVRGYTF	TRBV19	TRBD1	TRBJ1-2	NA
TGCAGCGTTGGACTACCGAGCTCCTACAATGAGCAGTTCTTC	CSVGLPSSYNEQFF	TRBV29-1	NA	TRBJ2-1	NA
TGTGCCAGCAGCCGCCAGGGCGGAACCTATGGCTACACCTTC	CASSRQGGTYGYTF	TRBV3-1/TRBV3-2	NA	TRBJ1-2	NA
TGTGCCAGCAGCTTATCCCGGGACATGAACACTGAAGCTTTCTTT	CASSLSRDMNTEAFF	TRBV7-3	NA	TRBJ1-1	NA
TGTGCCAGCCAAAAGACAGGGGCAGGGCAGCCCCAGCATTTT	CASQKTGAGQPQHF	TRBV6-5	TRBD1	TRBJ1-5	once
TGTGCCAGCTCACCACGATCTAGCGGGCGGAATGAGCAGTTCTTC	CASSPRSSGRNEQFF	TRBV18	TRBD2	TRBJ2-1	NA